The present TCR beta chain was sequenced within a study of CD8+ T cells in alopecia areata (dated by TCRdb to 2017 to 2018). Background for the entire study: Treated patients were enrolled in an open-label pilot trial of oral tofacitinib at 5 to 10 mg twice daily for moderate-to-severe alopecia areata. Tofacitinib was given for 6 to 18 months, followed by 6 months of follow-up off drug to assess delayed response and recurrence. The SALT score, which quantifies the percentage of affected scalp surface area, was used to measure disease severity in treated patients. The study used high-throughput TCRbeta sequencing to examine T cell clonal expansion in alopecia areata, in both the C3H/HeJ mouse model and human patients. Scalp tissue and sorted CD4+ and CD8+ peripheral blood T cells from patchy and totalis/universalis alopecia areata patients and from healthy controls were covered by human TCRbeta sequencing. Tofacitinib-treated patients had biopsies at baseline and at 4 and 24 weeks of treatment, with a later scalp biopsy in several patients. Scalp clonality was compared among normal scalp (n=4), patchy alopecia areata scalp (n=8), and alopecia totalis/universalis scalp (n=8). The RNA source kit depended on sample type: the PAXgene miRNA kit for fixed scalp, the miRNeasy kit for PBMCs, and the RNeasy kit for mouse skin. TCRbeta CDR3 regions were amplified by immunoSEQ multiplex PCR with 35 Vbeta forward and 13 Jbeta reverse primers. Results the study describes overall, beyond this receptor: Compared with normal scalp, lesional scalp had higher clonality and more expanded CD8+ clones, particularly in alopecia totalis/universalis, a pattern that suggests antigenic drive. Resident alphabeta T cells in normal human skin are also sequenced, complicating scalp TCR repertoire analysis, unlike mouse skin dominated by gammadelta T cells. Shared TCR sequences between patients were less evident than in mice, which may be partly attributable to HLA diversity in the patient population. Because the treated cohort was small and had only one nonresponder, larger studies are needed to examine links between baseline CD8+ expansion and response. Tofacitinib significantly lowered scalp clonality and the number of expanded CD8+ clones among the top 100 scalp clones. During tofacitinib treatment, many expanded lesional clones remained in scalp and blood, and this persistence may partly explain relapse after treatment is stopped.

CDR3 length: 16 amino acids, cysteine to phenylalanine. CDR3 DNA is the only sequence kept; it has 48 bases, read in frame from the first base. Reading the germline V gene gives CDR1 MDHEN and CDR2 SYDVKM. Trimming removed 6 bases from V and 3 bases from J, leaving 19 bases between the germline ends. This clone appeared once. Its antigen specificity is not known. It has no much larger one-base neighbor in the sample; base qualities were not kept. Library construction relied on the immunoSEQ multiplex PCR assay. For TCR sequencing, RNA was extracted from every sample and reverse transcribed into cDNA to serve as template. SuperScript III was used for first-strand cDNA synthesis, primed with a 2:1 mix of oligo-dT and random hexamers. A synthetic immune receptor repertoire was used to measure amplification bias, and any remaining bias was corrected computationally. Under the source paper's analysis protocol: After raw reads were preprocessed to remove errors, the CDR3 was defined following IMGT conventions as running from the conserved cysteine to phenylalanine. Clonality was computed as 1 minus the Shannon entropy, with the entropy normalized by log2 of the number of productive unique TCRs. Whether scalp clones were CD4 or CD8 was inferred by matching scalp TCRbeta sequences against CD4 and CD8 repertoires sorted from blood. The table comes from immuneACCESS by way of TCRdb, which keeps in-frame sequences with V and J called. Part of the clones is missing from these tables; in studies checked, under half for an unresolved V gene and the rest for unknown reasons. D and trimming come from the DNA, and the V and J calls and clone size come from that table. This sample has approximately 150,000 clones in its table, and about 85% of those were observed once. Clones ranked in the top ten supply about 13% of the sample.

The sample's time point, from its label and the paper: 4 weeks on oral tofacitinib. Reading the label with the study, this specimen's treatment or condition is: oral pan-JAK inhibitor, 5-10 mg twice daily. From alopecia areata patients, peripheral blood was collected along with lesional scalp punch biopsies. After PBMCs were isolated by density centrifugation and stained for CD3, CD4 and CD8, a FACSAria was used to sort CD4+ and CD8+ T cells. The sample here was CD8+ T cells sorted from blood, taken at week 4, from a patient treated with tofacitinib. The receptor was derived from a human donor with alopecia areata. The sequence is built from TRBV28 and TRBJ2-3; the D gene could be either TRBD1 or TRBD2, each agreeing at 5 bases. CDR3 protein: CASRLNEGIKTDTQYF. The nucleotides read TGTGCCAGCAGACTCAATGAGGGGATCAAGACAGATACGCAGTATTTT.